A selection of T cell receptor beta chains follows, all from one sample in a study of blood T cell repertoires in COVID-19. Generated by immunoSEQ multiplex PCR, the TCRdb table keeps only in-frame clones and is missing some. The table has over 200,000 clones, around 82% seen once; the top ten hold roughly 12%. Sequenced material: peripheral blood. The receptors shown here come from a woman aged 35 to 49 with acute or convalescent COVID-19. CDR3s include the opening cysteine and the closing phenylalanine or tryptophan. Each record gives: clone size, CDR3 length, J gene, V gene, D gene, CDR3 protein, CDR3 DNA. D genes are given only for firm matches. Some rows mark clone size as missing; the rest say once, few, many or name a class of expanded clone.

>NA|13|TRBJ2-1|TRBV4-1|NA
CASSQDPSPEQFF
TGCGCCAGCAGCCAAGATCCGAGCCCTGAGCAGTTCTTC
>NA|13|TRBJ2-1|TRBV13|NA
CASSLGLLNEQFF
TGTGCCAGCAGCTTAGGCCTATTGAATGAGCAGTTCTTC
>NA|14|TRBJ1-4|TRBV18|TRBD1
CASSPDRGDEKLFF
TGTGCCAGCTCACCGGACAGGGGAGATGAAAAACTGTTTTTT
>NA|18|TRBJ2-2|TRBV19|TRBD2
CASGWGSGRATNTGELFF
TGTGCCAGTGGGTGGGGTAGCGGGAGGGCTACGAACACCGGGGAGCTGTTTTTT
>NA|15|TRBJ1-6|TRBV7-9|NA
CASSLAGHRNSPLHF
TGTGCCAGCAGCTTAGCGGGGCACCGGAATTCACCCCTCCACTTT
>NA|15|TRBJ2-7|TRBV7-2|TRBD1
CASSAWGQGFYEQYF
TGTGCCAGCAGCGCTTGGGGACAGGGGTTTTACGAGCAGTACTTC
>NA|16|TRBJ2-1|TRBV27|TRBD1
CASSLHRGQGDNEQFF
TGTGCCAGCAGTCTCCATCGGGGACAGGGGGACAATGAGCAGTTCTTC
>NA|18|TRBJ2-7|TRBV4-2|TRBD2
CASSQGASGGQLSYEQYF
TGTGCCAGCAGCCAAGGGGCTAGCGGGGGCCAACTTTCCTACGAGCAGTACTTC
>NA|14|TRBJ1-1|TRBV7-2|TRBD1
CASSLGGGQGEAFF
TGTGCCAGCAGCTTAGGCGGCGGACAGGGCGAAGCTTTCTTT
>NA|13|TRBJ2-5|TRBV6-4|NA
CASSNRDGETQYF
TGTGCCAGCAGTAACAGGGATGGGGAGACCCAGTACTTC
>once|16|TRBJ2-1|TRBV5-6|TRBD1
CASSLGDRTLYNEQFF
TGTGCCAGCAGCTTGGGGGACAGGACTCTGTACAATGAGCAGTTCTTC
>NA|14|TRBJ1-1|TRBV10-3|TRBD1
CAIRTGTANTEAFF
TGTGCCATCAGGACCGGGACAGCGAACACTGAAGCTTTCTTT
>NA|17|TRBJ2-1|TRBV3-1/TRBV3-2|NA
CASSRGPSGHSYNEQFF
TGTGCCAGCAGCCGAGGACCGAGCGGCCATTCCTACAATGAGCAGTTCTTC
>NA|12|TRBJ1-1|TRBV7-2|NA
CASSPRDSEAFF
TGTGCCAGCAGCCCCAGGGACTCTGAAGCTTTCTTT
>NA|14|TRBJ1-2|TRBV3-1/TRBV3-2|TRBD1
CASSQVGQGKGYTF
TGTGCCAGCAGCCAAGTGGGACAGGGTAAAGGCTACACCTTC
>NA|20|TRBJ2-1|TRBV6-2/TRBV6-3|TRBD2
CASRYSSGKDGLGSYNEQFF
TGTGCCAGCAGATACTCAAGCGGGAAAGACGGCCTAGGGTCCTACAATGAGCAGTTCTTC
>NA|17|TRBJ2-5|TRBV4-2|TRBD2
CASSPGLAGNPQETQYF
TGTGCCAGCAGCCCGGGACTAGCGGGGAATCCCCAAGAGACCCAGTACTTC
>NA|13|TRBJ1-2|TRBV6-5|NA
CASSFGRNYGYTF
TGTGCCAGCAGTTTCGGCAGGAACTATGGCTACACCTTC
>NA|12|TRBJ1-2|TRBV7-9|NA
CASSPGFYGYTF
TGTGCCAGCAGCCCAGGGTTTTATGGCTACACCTTC
>NA|16|TRBJ1-2|TRBV2|NA
CASSDGAQGPLYGYTF
TGTGCCAGCAGTGATGGGGCACAGGGCCCTCTCTATGGCTACACCTTC
>NA|14|TRBJ1-2|TRBV29-1|NA
CSVGLRTANYGYTF
TGCAGCGTTGGGCTGCGGACAGCGAACTATGGCTACACCTTC
>NA|16|TRBJ2-7|TRBV7-8|TRBD2
CASSLGTSGGTYEQYF
TGTGCCAGCAGTCTGGGGACTAGCGGGGGGACCTACGAGCAGTACTTC
>NA|14|TRBJ2-3|TRBV5-1|NA
CASTASSGTDTQYF
TGCGCCAGCACGGCTAGCTCGGGCACAGATACGCAGTATTTT
>NA|15|TRBJ2-5|TRBV5-1|NA
CASSTSRGGQETQYF
TGCGCCAGCAGCACAAGCCGAGGGGGTCAAGAGACCCAGTACTTC
>NA|14|TRBJ2-1|TRBV6-4|TRBD2
CAGITSAFVCEQFF
TGTGCCGGCATCACTAGCGCCTTCGTTTGTGAGCAGTTCTTC
>NA|12|TRBJ2-3|TRBV19|NA
CASRGPSDTQYF
TGTGCCAGTAGGGGGCCTTCAGATACGCAGTATTTT
>NA|13|TRBJ1-5|TRBV27|NA
CASRSSGAQPQHF
TGTGCCAGCAGATCATCGGGAGCTCAGCCCCAGCATTTT
>few|14|TRBJ2-7|TRBV5-1|NA
CASSTHRPSYEQYF
TGCGCCAGCAGCACCCACAGGCCCTCCTACGAGCAGTACTTC
>once|13|TRBJ2-3|TRBV5-1|TRBD2
CASRGLSTDTQYF
TGCGCCAGCAGGGGACTATCCACAGATACGCAGTATTTT
>NA|13|TRBJ2-7|TRBV5-8|NA
CASSRRQSYEQYF
TGTGCCAGCAGCCGCAGACAGTCCTACGAGCAGTACTTC